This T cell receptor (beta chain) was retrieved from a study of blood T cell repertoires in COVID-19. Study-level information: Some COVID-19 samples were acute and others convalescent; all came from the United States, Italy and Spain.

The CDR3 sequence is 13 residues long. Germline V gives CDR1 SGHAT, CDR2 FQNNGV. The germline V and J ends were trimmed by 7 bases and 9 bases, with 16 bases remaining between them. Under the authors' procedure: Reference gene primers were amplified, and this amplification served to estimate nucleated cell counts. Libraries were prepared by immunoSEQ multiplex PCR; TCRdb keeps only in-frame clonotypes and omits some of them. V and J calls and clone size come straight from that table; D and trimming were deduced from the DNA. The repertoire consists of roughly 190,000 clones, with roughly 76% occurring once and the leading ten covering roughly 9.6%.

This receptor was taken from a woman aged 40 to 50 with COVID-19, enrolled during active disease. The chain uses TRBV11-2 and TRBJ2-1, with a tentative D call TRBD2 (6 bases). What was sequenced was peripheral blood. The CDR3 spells CASTSRGRSEQFF. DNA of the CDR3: TGTGCCAGCACCTCCCGAGGGAGGAGTGAGCAGTTCTTC.